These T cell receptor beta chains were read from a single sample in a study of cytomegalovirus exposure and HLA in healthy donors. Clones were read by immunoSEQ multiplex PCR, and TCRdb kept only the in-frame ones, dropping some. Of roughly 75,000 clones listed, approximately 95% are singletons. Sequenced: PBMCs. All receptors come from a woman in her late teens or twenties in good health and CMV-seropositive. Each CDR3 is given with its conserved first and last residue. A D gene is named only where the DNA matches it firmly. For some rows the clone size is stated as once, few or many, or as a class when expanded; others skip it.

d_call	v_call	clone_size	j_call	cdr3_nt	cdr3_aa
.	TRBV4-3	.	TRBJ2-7	TGCGCCAGCAGCCAAGTAGTATTCTACGAGCAGTACTTC	CASSQVVFYEQYF
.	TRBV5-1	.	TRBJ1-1	TGCGCCAGCGGCCAGGGTGACTTGGACACTGAAGCTTTCTTT	CASGQGDLDTEAFF
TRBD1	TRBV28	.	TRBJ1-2	TGTGCCAGCAGTTTAGGGTTAGGGACAGACTCGTTAGCTAACTATGGCTACACCTTC	CASSLGLGTDSLANYGYTF
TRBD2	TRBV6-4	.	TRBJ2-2	TGTGCCTCCGGGACTAGCGCGAACACCGGGGAGCTGTTTTTT	CASGTSANTGELFF
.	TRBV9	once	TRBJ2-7	TGTGCCAGCAGCGCAACTAGCCAGGGTGGAATTTACGAGCAGTACTTC	CASSATSQGGIYEQYF
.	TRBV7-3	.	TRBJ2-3	TGTGCCAGCAGCTCTATCGCAGCGGTCTCCGGAGATACGCAGTATTTT	CASSSIAAVSGDTQYF
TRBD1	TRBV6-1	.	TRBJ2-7	TGTGCCAGCAGTGAAACTGCGACAGGGGGCTACGAGCAGTACTTC	CASSETATGGYEQYF
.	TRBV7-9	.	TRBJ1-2	TGTGCCAGCAGCTTATGGGGGGAAGGCTACACCTTC	CASSLWGEGYTF
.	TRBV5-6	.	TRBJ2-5	TGTGCCAGCAGCTTACGGGGGAGAGAGACCCAGTACTTC	CASSLRGRETQYF
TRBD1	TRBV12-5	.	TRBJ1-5	TGTGCTAGTGGTTTGGTACTTGTGACAGGGGTGCATCAGCCCCAGCATTTT	CASGLVLVTGVHQPQHF
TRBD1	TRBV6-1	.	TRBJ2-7	TGTGCCAGCGCGGCAGGGGGCTACGAGCAGTACTTC	CASAAGGYEQYF
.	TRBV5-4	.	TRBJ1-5	TGTGCCAGCAGCTTGGACGGGAGTAATCAGCCCCAGCATTTT	CASSLDGSNQPQHF
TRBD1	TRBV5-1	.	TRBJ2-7	TGCGCCAGCAGCCTGGGACAGGGCCGCGACTACGAGCAGTACTTC	CASSLGQGRDYEQYF
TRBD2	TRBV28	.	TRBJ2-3	TGTGCCAGCAGTTCGTTAGCGGGAGGGCCCACAGATACGCAGTATTTT	CASSSLAGGPTDTQYF
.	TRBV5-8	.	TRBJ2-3	TGTGCCAGCACCATCCGGGGATATACGCAGTATTTT	CASTIRGYTQYF
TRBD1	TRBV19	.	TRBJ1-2	TGTGCCAGTAGTATAGTTTACAGGGGACAGGACTATGGCTACACCTTC	CASSIVYRGQDYGYTF
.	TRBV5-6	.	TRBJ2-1	TGTGCCAGCAGCTTGGGTGTCTTCTACAATGAGCAGTTCTTC	CASSLGVFYNEQFF
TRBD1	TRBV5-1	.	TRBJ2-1	TGCGCCAGCCATCTCGGGACAGGGGGGTACAATGAGCAGTTCTTC	CASHLGTGGYNEQFF
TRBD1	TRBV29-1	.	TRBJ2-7	TGCAGCGTGTGGACAGGGGGAGGCTACGAGCAGTACTTC	CSVWTGGGYEQYF
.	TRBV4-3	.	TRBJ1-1	TGCGCCAGCAGCCAAGTAGGAGCTGAAGCTTTCTTT	CASSQVGAEAFF
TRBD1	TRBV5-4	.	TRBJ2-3	TGTGCCAGCAGCTTGGAATCCTTAGGACAGGGGGCGCGAGATACGCAGTATTTT	CASSLESLGQGARDTQYF
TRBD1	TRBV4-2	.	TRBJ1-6	TGTGCCAGCAGCCAAGATCTCGACAGGGAGGATTCACCCCTCCACTTT	CASSQDLDREDSPLHF
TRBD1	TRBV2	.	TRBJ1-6	TGTGCCAGCAGGGGGGACAGTCCCTACTATAATTCACCCCTCCACTTT	CASRGDSPYYNSPLHF
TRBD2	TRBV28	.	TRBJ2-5	TGTGCCAGCAGTTGGAACGGGAGGGCACCCGAGACCCAGTACTTC	CASSWNGRAPETQYF
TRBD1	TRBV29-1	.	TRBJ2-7	TGCAGCGTTGAAGGACCGGGACAGATGAGGGAGCAGTACTTC	CSVEGPGQMREQYF
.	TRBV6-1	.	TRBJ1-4	TGTGCCAGCACGGAGACAGCAACTAATGAAAAACTGTTTTTT	CASTETATNEKLFF
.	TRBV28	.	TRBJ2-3	TGTGCCAGCAGTTTATCCCTTATGGCCACAGATACGCAGTATTTT	CASSLSLMATDTQYF
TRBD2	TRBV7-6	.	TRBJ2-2	TGTGCCAGCAGGGCTAGCGGGAGGAGCGCCACCGGGGAGCTGTTTTTT	CASRASGRSATGELFF
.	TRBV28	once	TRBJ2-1	TGTGCCAGCAGAACGACTAGAGACAATGAGCAGTTCTTC	CASRTTRDNEQFF
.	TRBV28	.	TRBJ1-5	TGTGCCAGCAGTTTATACCCCCCTCACAGTGAAAGCAATCAGCCCCAGCATTTT	CASSLYPPHSESNQPQHF
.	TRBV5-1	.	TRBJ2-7	TGCGCCAGCAGCTTAAGGTTCCGGGACTTCTCCTACGAGCAGTACTTC	CASSLRFRDFSYEQYF
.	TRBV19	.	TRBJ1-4	TGTGCCAGTAGTGCGCTCCGGGACACTGAAAAACTGTTTTTT	CASSALRDTEKLFF
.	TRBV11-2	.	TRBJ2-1	TGTGCCAGCAGCTTATATATGGGACTCAGTTATGGGCAGTTCTTC	CASSLYMGLSYGQFF
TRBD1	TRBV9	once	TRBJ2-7	TGTGCCAGCAGCGTAGACGACGGCAGGGGGTCGAACGACTACGAGCAGTACTTC	CASSVDDGRGSNDYEQYF
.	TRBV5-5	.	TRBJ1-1	TGTGCCAGCAGCTCTACTCTGAGAGTGCAACGGGATACTGAAGCTTTCTTT	CASSSTLRVQRDTEAFF
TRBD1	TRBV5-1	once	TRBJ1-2	TGCGCCAGCAGCTTAGGGGCTCGCCTGAGACAGGGGGAAGGCTACACCTTC	CASSLGARLRQGEGYTF
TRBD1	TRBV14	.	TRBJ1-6	TGTGCCAGCAGCCAAGAGGGGACAGGGTATGTCACCCTCCACTTT	CASSQEGTGYVTLHF